These 10 T cell receptor beta chains share one sample of origin, sequenced in a study of T cells in Graves' hyperthyroidism and ophthalmopathy. TCR beta CDR3 sequences were amplified from RNA transcripts. First-round RT-PCR of the TCR CDR3 relied on the HTBI primer set. TCRdb re-derived calls from the multiplex PCR reads in MiXCR, one entry per CDR3 protein. The sample shows 550,000 to 800,000 distinct CDR3 sequences, 15% to 20% of them seen only once. The sequenced sample consisted of blood. The receptors derive from a man between 18 and 29 years old with Graves' hyperthyroidism.

This clonotype was recorded at least ten times. This chain uses TRBV11-2 with TRBJ1-1; D not resolved. CDR3 length equals 14 residues. CDR1 and CDR2 from the germline V gene are SGHAT and FQNNGV. V gave up 1 base and J gave up 4 bases, with 10 bases separating them. The CDR3 DNA reads as TGTGCCAGCAGCTTAGGTAGGAGCGGCACTGAAGCTTTCTTT. Protein: CASSLGRSGTEAFF.

This clonotype was detected ten times or more. The rearrangement links TRBV7-8 to TRBJ2-1; D gene ambiguous. Germline V gene lookup returns CDR1 SGHVS and CDR2 FQNEAQ. This CDR3 has 14 amino acids. Trimming cost V 1 base and J 6 bases, with 10 bases left between them. The chain's CDR3 is CASSLGGIGNEQFF. In DNA, the CDR3 is TGTGCCAGCAGCTTAGGGGGAATTGGCAATGAGCAGTTCTTC.

This clonotype was counted a few times. The chain recombines TRBV9 with TRBJ2-1; D perhaps matches TRBD2 (6 bases). The CDR3 totals 16 residues. CDR1 is SGDLS, CDR2 YYNGEE, per germline. With 4 bases removed from V and 6 bases from J, the gap between germline ends came to 20 bases. The CDR3 DNA follows: TGTGCCAGCAGCCTGGGGGACTTGCGGGGAGGCAATGAGCAGTTCTTC. Translating it yields CASSLGDLRGGNEQFF. The full variable domain, rest sourced from reference TRBV9 and TRBJ2-1, is DSGVTQTPKHLITATGQRVTLRCSPRSGDLSVYWYQQSLDQGLQFLIQYYNGEERAKGNILERFSAQQFPDLHSELNLSSLELGDSALYFCASSLGDLRGGNEQFFGPGTRLTVL.

V gene TRBV24-1 combines with J gene TRBJ1-2; 11 nucleotides align to TRBD1. CDR1 is KGHDR and CDR2 is SFDVKD in the germline V gene. The CDR3 is 15 residues long. With 5 bases clipped from V and 8 bases from J, the junction kept 9 bases outside the gene matches. The CDR3: CATSAGTGGTVGYTF. CDR3 nucleotides: TGTGCCACCAGTGCCGGGACAGGGGGAACGGTCGGCTACACCTTC.

Concerning this clonotype: A read error is likely, as this CDR3 ends without the conserved phenylalanine or tryptophan. The chain joins TRBV6-2 or TRBV6-3 to TRBJ2-7, with TRBD2 identical over 15 bases. The CDR3 loop spans 15 amino acids. Losses at the gene ends were 6 bases for V and 6 bases for J; bases not matched to a gene: 6. Looked up from germline, CDR1 is MNHEY and CDR2 is SVGEGT. CDR3 in DNA: TGTGCCAGCAGAGGACTAGCGGGAGGGCCGGGCGAGCAGTACCTC. Translating it yields CASRGLAGGPGEQYL.

This clonotype was recorded at least ten times. The rearrangement uses TRBV28 and TRBJ1-5; the D gene is possibly TRBD1 (6 bases). V was pared by 4 bases and J by 0 bases, with 16 bases between. CDR1 is MDHEN and CDR2 is SYDVKM in the germline V gene. This CDR3 is 17 amino acids long. The CDR3: CASSSFRDTLSNQPQHF. In nucleotides, the CDR3 is TGTGCCAGCAGTTCCTTCCGGGACACCCTTAGCAATCAGCCCCAGCATTTT.

This clonotype was recorded many times. The V gene is TRBV6-5, the J gene TRBJ2-1; D is ambiguous. This CDR3 has 12 residues. The V gene's germline CDR1 is MNHEY and CDR2 SVGAGI. Trimming shortened V by 1 base and J by 7 bases, and 5 bases separated the two germline ends. CDR3 DNA: TGTGCCAGCAGTTACTACGGAAATGAGCAGTTCTTC. It is translated as CASSYYGNEQFF.

There are many counts of this clonotype. This chain joins TRBV12-3 or TRBV12-4 and TRBJ2-2; possibly TRBD2 for D (6 bases). V lost 7 bases and J lost 0, with 18 bases in between. This CDR3 has 17 amino acids. This CDR3 reads CASTPDTSTANTGELFF. For the CDR3, the DNA is TGTGCCAGCACCCCCGACACTAGCACCGCGAACACCGGGGAGCTGTTTTTT.

There are a few counts of this clonotype. V and J are TRBV6-2 or TRBV6-3 and TRBJ2-7; 8 nucleotides match TRBD1. Germline loops: CDR1 MNHEY, CDR2 SVGEGT. The CDR3 is 16 amino acids. V was clipped by 8 bases and J by 5 bases; unmatched bases: 17. In nucleotides, the CDR3 is TGTGCCAGCCGTTCTCAGGGGGCCGGTTTCCTGAACGAGCAGTACTTC. Its translation: CASRSQGAGFLNEQYF.

V gene TRBV6-1 combines with J gene TRBJ2-5, with TRBD2 identical over 8 bases. The CDR3 covers 17 residues. Per germline, CDR1 MNHNS and CDR2 SASEGT. V trimming: 3 bases; J trimming: 5 bases; junction bases outside the gene matches: 14. This CDR3 reads CASSDRGVSGSGETQYF. In DNA form, the CDR3 reads TGTGCCAGCAGTGATAGAGGGGTGAGCGGGAGCGGTGAGACCCAGTACTTC.